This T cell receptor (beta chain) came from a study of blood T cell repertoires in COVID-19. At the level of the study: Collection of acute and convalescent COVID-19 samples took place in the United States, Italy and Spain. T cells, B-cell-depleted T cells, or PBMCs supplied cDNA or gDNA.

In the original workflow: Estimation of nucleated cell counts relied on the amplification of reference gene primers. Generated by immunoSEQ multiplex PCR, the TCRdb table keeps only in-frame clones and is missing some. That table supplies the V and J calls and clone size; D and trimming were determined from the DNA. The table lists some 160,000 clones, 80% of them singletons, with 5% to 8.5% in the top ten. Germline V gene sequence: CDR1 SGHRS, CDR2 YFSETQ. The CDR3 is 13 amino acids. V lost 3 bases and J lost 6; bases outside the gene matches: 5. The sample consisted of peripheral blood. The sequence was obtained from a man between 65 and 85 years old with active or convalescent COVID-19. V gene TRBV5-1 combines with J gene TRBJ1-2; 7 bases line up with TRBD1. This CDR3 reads CASSSQGENGYTF. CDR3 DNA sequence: TGCGCCAGCAGCTCCCAGGGGGAAAATGGCTACACCTTC.